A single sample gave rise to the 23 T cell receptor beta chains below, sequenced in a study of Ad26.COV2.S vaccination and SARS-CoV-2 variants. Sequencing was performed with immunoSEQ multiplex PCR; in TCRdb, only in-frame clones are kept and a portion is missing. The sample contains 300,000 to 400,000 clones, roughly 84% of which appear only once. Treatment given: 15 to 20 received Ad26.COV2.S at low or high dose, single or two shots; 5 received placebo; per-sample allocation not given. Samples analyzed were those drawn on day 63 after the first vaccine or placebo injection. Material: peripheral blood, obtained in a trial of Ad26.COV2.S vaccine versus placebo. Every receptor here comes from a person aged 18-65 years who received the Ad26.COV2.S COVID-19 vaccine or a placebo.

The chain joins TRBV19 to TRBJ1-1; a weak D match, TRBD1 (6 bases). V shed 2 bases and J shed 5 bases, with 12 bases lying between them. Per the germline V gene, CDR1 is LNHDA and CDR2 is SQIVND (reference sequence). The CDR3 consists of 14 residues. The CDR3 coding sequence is TGTGCCAGTAGTATACGGGGGGCGTCGACTGAAGCTTTCTTT. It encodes CASSIRGASTEAFF.

Here the CDR3 DNA reads TGTGCCAGCAGCGTACAAGGGGGCCCCACAGATACGCAGTATTTT. Translated: CASSVQGGPTDTQYF. This chain uses TRBV9 with TRBJ2-3, with 7 nucleotides matching TRBD1. Germline values: CDR1 SGDLS, CDR2 YYNGEE. There are 15 residues in the CDR3. The ends lost 1 base at V and 2 bases at J; junction bases unmatched: 4.

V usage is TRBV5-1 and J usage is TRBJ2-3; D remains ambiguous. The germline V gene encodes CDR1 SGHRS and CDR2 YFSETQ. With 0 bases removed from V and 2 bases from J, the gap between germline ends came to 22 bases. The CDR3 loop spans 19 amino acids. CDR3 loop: CASSLEPLSIVGYTDTQYF. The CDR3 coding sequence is TGCGCCAGCAGCTTGGAGCCCCTCTCTATTGTCGGATACACAGATACGCAGTATTTT.

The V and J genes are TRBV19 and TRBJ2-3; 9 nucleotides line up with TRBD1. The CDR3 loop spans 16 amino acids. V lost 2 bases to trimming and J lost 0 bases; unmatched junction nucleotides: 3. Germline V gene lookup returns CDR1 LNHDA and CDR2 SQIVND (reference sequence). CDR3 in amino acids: CASSISGTGSTDTQYF. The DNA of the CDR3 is TGTGCCAGTAGTATATCCGGGACAGGGAGCACAGATACGCAGTATTTT.

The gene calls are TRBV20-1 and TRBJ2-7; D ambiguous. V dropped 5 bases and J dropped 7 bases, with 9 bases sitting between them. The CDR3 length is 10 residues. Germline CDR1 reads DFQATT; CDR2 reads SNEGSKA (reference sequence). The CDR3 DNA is TGCAGTGCTGGGATGGTGGAGCAGTACTTC. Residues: CSAGMVEQYF.

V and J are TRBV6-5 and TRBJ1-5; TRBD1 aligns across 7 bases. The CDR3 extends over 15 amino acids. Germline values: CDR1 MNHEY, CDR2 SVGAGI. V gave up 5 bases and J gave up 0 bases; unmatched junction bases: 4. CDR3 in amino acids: CASSLDRTSNQPQHF. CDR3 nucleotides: TGTGCCAGCAGTCTGGACAGGACTAGCAATCAGCCCCAGCATTTT.

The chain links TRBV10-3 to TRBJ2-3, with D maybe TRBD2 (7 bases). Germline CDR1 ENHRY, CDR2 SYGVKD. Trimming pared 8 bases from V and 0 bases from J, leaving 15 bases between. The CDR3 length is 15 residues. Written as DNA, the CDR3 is TGTGCCATCTCCGGCGGCGGGGGCAGCACAGATACGCAGTATTTT. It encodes CAISGGGGSTDTQYF.

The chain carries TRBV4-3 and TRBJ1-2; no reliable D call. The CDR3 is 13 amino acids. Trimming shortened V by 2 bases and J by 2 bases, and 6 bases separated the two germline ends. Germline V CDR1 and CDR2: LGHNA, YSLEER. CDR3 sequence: CASSQRQNYGYTF. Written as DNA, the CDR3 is TGCGCCAGCAGCCAAAGGCAGAACTATGGCTACACCTTC.

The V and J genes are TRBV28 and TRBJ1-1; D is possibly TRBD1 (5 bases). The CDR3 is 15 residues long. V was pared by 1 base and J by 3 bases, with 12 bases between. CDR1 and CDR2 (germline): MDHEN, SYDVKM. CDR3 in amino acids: CASSLYWEGYTEAFF. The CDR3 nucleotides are TGTGCCAGCAGTTTATATTGGGAGGGGTACACTGAAGCTTTCTTT.

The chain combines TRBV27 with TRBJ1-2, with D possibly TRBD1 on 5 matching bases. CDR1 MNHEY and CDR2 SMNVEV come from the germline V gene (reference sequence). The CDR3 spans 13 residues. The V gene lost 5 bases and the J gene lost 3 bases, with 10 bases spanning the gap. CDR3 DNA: TGTGCCAGCAGTCCCACAGGCCACTATGGCTACACCTTC. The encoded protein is CASSPTGHYGYTF.

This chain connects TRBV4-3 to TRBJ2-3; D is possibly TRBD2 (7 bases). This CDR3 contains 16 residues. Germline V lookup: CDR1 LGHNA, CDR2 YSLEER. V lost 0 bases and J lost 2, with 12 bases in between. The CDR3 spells CASSQDEGGITDTQYF. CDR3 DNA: TGCGCCAGCAGCCAAGATGAGGGGGGGATCACAGATACGCAGTATTTT.

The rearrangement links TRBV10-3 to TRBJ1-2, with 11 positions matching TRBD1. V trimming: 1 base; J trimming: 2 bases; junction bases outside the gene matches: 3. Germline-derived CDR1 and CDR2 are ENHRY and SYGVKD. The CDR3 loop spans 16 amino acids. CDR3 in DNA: TGTGCCATCAGTGAGTTTGGACAGGGGGCGAACTATGGCTACACCTTC. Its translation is CAISEFGQGANYGYTF.

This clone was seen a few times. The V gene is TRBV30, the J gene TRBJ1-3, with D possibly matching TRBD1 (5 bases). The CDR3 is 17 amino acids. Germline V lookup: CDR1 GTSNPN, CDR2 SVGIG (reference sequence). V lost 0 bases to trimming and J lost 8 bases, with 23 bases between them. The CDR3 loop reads CAWSVLRTTAIGHTIYF. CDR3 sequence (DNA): TGTGCCTGGAGTGTACTACGGACGACAGCCATCGGTCACACCATATATTTT.

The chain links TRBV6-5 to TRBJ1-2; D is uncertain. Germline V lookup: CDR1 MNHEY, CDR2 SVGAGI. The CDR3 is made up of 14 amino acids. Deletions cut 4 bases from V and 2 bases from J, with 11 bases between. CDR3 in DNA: TGTGCCAGCAGTTCCCCCAGTCGGAACTATGGCTACACCTTC. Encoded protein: CASSSPSRNYGYTF.

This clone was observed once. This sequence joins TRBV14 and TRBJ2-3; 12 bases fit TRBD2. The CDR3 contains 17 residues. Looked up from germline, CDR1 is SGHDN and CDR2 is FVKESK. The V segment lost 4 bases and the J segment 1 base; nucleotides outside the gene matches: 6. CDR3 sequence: CASSRGTSGLGTDTQYF. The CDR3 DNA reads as TGTGCCAGCAGCCGCGGGACTAGCGGGCTTGGCACAGATACGCAGTATTTT.

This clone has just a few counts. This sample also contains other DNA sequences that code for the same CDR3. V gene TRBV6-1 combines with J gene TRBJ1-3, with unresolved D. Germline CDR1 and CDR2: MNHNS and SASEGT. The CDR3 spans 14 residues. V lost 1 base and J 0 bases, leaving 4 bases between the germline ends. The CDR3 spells CASSEGSSGNTIYF. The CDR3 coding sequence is TGTGCCAGCAGTGAAGGGAGCTCTGGAAACACCATATATTTT.

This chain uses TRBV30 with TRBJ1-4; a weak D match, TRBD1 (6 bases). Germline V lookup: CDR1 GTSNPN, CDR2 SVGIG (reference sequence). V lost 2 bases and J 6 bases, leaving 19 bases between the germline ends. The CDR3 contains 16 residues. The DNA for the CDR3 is TGTGCCTGGAGTACAGGGAATTCTCGGTTCGATGAAAAACTGTTTTTT. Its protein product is CAWSTGNSRFDEKLFF. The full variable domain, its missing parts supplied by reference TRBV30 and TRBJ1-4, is SQTIHQWPATLVQPVGSPLSLECTVEGTSNPNLYWYRQAAGRGLQLLFYSVGIGQISSEVPQNLSASRPQDRQFILSSKKLLLSDSGFYLCAWSTGNSRFDEKLFFGSGTQLSVL.

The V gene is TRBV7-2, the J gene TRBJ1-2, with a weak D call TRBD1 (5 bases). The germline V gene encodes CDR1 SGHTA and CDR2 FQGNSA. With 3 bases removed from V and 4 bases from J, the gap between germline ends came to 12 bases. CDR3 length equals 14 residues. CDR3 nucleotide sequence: TGTGCCAGCAGCTTGGGGCAGAGGATCTATGGCTACACCTTC. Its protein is CASSLGQRIYGYTF.

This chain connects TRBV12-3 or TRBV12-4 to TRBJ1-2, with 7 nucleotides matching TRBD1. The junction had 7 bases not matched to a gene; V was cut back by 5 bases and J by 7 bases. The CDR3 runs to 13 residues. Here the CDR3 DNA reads TGTGCCAGCAGTCCCGACAGGGTCTTTGGCTACACCTTC. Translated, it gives CASSPDRVFGYTF.

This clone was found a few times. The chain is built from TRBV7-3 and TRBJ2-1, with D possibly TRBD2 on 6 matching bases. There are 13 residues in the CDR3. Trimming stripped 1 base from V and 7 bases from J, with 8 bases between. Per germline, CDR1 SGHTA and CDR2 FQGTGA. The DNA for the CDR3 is TGTGCCAGCAGCTTAATGGGACTGAATGAGCAGTTCTTC. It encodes CASSLMGLNEQFF.

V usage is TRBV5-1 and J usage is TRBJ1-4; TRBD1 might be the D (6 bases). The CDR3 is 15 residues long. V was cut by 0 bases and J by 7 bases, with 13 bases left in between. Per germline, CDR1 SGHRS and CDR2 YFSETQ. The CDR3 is CASSLGVGGSEKLFF. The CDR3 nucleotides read TGCGCCAGCAGCTTGGGTGTCGGGGGCAGTGAAAAACTGTTTTTT.

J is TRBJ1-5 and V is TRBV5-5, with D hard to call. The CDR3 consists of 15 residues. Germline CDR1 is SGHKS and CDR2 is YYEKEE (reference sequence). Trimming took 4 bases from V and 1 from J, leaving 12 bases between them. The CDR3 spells CASSQNSLSNQPQHF. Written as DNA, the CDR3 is TGTGCCAGCAGCCAGAACAGTTTGAGCAATCAGCCCCAGCATTTT. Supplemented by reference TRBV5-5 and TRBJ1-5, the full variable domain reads DAGVTQSPTHLIKTRGQQVTLRCSPISGHKSVSWYQQVLGQGPQFIFQYYEKEERGRGNFPDRFSARQFPNYSSELNVNALLLGDSALYLCASSQNSLSNQPQHFGDGTRLSIL.

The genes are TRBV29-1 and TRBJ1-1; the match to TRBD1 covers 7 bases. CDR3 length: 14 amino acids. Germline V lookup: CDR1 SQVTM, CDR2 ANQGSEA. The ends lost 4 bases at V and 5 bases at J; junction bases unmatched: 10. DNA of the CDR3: TGCAGCGTTGGAGGTCAGGGGGTTATAACTGAAGCTTTCTTT. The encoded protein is CSVGGQGVITEAFF. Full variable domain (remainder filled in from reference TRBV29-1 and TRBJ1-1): SAVISQKPSRDICQRGTSLTIQCQVDSQVTMMFWYRQQPGQSLTLIATANQGSEATYESGFVIDKFPISRPNLTFSTLTVSNMSPEDSSIYLCSVGGQGVITEAFFGQGTRLTVV.